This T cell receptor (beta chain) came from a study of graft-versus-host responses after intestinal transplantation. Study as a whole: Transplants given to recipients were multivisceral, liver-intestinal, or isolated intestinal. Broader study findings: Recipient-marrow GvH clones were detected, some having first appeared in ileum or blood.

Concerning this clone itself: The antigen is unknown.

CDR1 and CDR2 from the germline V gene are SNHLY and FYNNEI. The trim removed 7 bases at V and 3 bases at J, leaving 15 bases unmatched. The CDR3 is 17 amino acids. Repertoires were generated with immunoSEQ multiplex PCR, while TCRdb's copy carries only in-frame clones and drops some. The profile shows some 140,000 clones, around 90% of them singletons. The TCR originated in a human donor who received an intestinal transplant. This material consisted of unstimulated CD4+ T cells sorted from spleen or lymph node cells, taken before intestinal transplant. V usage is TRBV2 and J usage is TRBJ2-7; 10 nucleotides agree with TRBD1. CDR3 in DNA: TGTGCCAGCAAGGGGGATAGACGGGACAGGGGTTTCTACGAGCAGTACTTC. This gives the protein CASKGDRRDRGFYEQYF.